Each of the 13 T cell receptor beta chains below was sequenced from the same sample in a study of read filtering for tumor transcriptome and immune sequencing. The library was built from around 0.4 ug RNA with molecular barcoded adaptors for alpha/delta and beta/gamma chains. TCRdb fed the reads into MiXCR, producing one record per CDR3 protein. The data show 75,000 to 90,000 distinct CDR3 sequences, 9% to 15% seen once. Sequenced: a population of CD138-negative cells sorted from bone marrow. The receptors derive from a donor at least 40 years old with multiple myeloma.

This clonotype was counted at least ten times. The chain couples TRBV18 to TRBJ1-2; possibly TRBD1 for D (5 bases). CDR1 is KGHSH and CDR2 is LQKENI in the germline V gene. The CDR3 totals 15 residues. V lost 3 bases to trimming and J lost 2 bases, with 13 bases between them. The CDR3 nucleotides are TGTGCCAGCTCACCTAACCAGGGAGGCAACTATGGCTACACCTTC. Residues: CASSPNQGGNYGYTF.

Details on this clonotype: Germline and junction disagree at one end, which may indicate a read error. The V and J genes are TRBV5-4 and TRBJ2-7; weak D call: TRBD1 (5 bases). Germline assignment: CDR1 SGHNT and CDR2 YYREEE (reference sequence). This CDR3 is built from 13 residues. The CDR3 region has the DNA TGTGCCAGCAGCTTACCCGACAGCTACGAGCGGTACTTC. Residues: CASSLPDSYERYF.

This clonotype was picked up a small number of times. The rearrangement links TRBV2 to TRBJ2-2, with D perhaps TRBD2 (5 bases). V lost 3 bases, J lost 7 bases, and 9 bases lay in between. The CDR3 runs 13 residues. Germline V gives CDR1 SNHLY, CDR2 FYNNEI. This chain's CDR3 is CASSDSGDGELFF. The CDR3 DNA sequence: TGTGCCAGCAGTGATTCCGGGGACGGGGAGCTGTTTTTT.

This clonotype was seen repeatedly, ten times or more. The chain has TRBV2 and TRBJ2-1; TRBD2 matches 10 bases. CDR1 is SNHLY and CDR2 is FYNNEI in the germline V gene. CDR3 length equals 15 residues. V lost 5 bases, J lost 4 bases, and 5 bases stayed unmatched. The CDR3 region is CASSPELAGYNEQFF. The CDR3, as DNA: TGTGCCAGCAGTCCTGAACTAGCGGGATACAATGAGCAGTTCTTC.

In this sample, this clonotype turned up many times. This chain links TRBV11-1 with TRBJ2-1; D is possibly TRBD2 (7 bases). Germline V gene sequence: CDR1 SGHAT, CDR2 FQDESV (reference sequence). Between the trimmed V and J ends, which lost 7 bases and 0 bases, there was a span of 16 bases. The CDR3 loop spans 16 amino acids. The CDR3 reads CASTTRGGGSYNEQFF. The CDR3 DNA sequence: TGTGCCAGCACCACCAGGGGCGGGGGCTCCTACAATGAGCAGTTCTTC.

Of note for this clonotype: Being one base from a much bigger clone, this may be a read error. This rearrangement joins TRBV5-1 to TRBJ2-7, with D possibly TRBD2 on 7 matching bases. The germline V gene encodes CDR1 SGHRS and CDR2 YFSETQ. The CDR3 totals 13 residues. The CDR3, as DNA: TGCGCCGGCAGCGGGACACCCTCCTACGAGCAGTACTTC. It codes for CAGSGTPSYEQYF.

This clonotype was seen ten or more times. The rearrangement links TRBV7-9 to TRBJ2-6; D unresolved. Germline CDR1 SEHNR, CDR2 FQNEAQ (reference sequence). CDR3 size: 16 residues. The V and J ends lost 1 base and 0 bases respectively, with 7 bases between them. Here the CDR3 DNA reads TGTGCCAGCAGCTTAGAACGATCCTCTGGGGCCAACGTCCTGACTTTC. Translated, it gives CASSLERSSGANVLTF.

About this clonotype: Since a much larger clone is just one base distant, this may be a read error. The genes are TRBV5-1 and TRBJ2-3; D uncertain. With 2 bases removed from V and 4 bases from J, the gap between germline ends came to 11 bases. The germline CDR1 and CDR2 sequences are SGHRS and YFSETQ. The CDR3 sequence is 14 residues long. The CDR3 here is CASSFYAGADTQYF. The CDR3 coding sequence is TGCGCCAGCAGCTTCTACGCCGGCGCAGATACGCAGTATTTT.

This clonotype was detected ten times or more. V is TRBV6-6 and J is TRBJ1-5; the D gene is possibly TRBD1 (5 bases). Trimming removed 7 bases from V and 6 bases from J, with 19 bases in between. The germline CDR1 and CDR2 sequences are MNHNY and SVGAGI (reference sequence). The CDR3 loop spans 15 amino acids. CDR3 sequence: CASTQPGTVSQPQHF. The DNA for the CDR3 is TGTGCCAGCACCCAGCCGGGGACCGTAAGTCAGCCCCAGCATTTT.

This clonotype was seen repeatedly, ten times or more. The chain combines TRBV7-8 with TRBJ2-1, with 9 bases aligning to TRBD1. The junction had 4 bases not matched to a gene; V was cut back by 5 bases and J by 8 bases. Germline CDR1 and CDR2: SGHVS and FQNEAQ. The CDR3 consists of 13 residues. Here the CDR3 DNA reads TGTGCCAGCAGCCAGGACAGGGGCCATGAGCAGTTCTTC. It translates to CASSQDRGHEQFF.

This clonotype was picked up a small number of times. Given a much more abundant clone one base away, this may be a read error. The chain has TRBV6-6 and TRBJ2-7, with D hard to call. V lost 2 bases and J lost 4, with 9 bases in between. The CDR3 covers 13 residues. Per germline, CDR1 MNHNY and CDR2 SVGAGI (reference sequence). The CDR3 here is CASSYAPAYEQYF. The DNA for the CDR3 is TGTGCCAGCAGTTACGCGCCGGCTTACGAGCAGTACTTC.

The chain uses TRBV29-1 and TRBJ2-1, with TRBD2 as a possible D gene (6 bases). Trimming cost V 5 bases and J 7 bases, with 18 bases left between them. The CDR3 loop spans 14 amino acids. CDR1 and CDR2 from the germline V gene are SQVTM and ANQGSEA. CDR3 DNA: TGCAGCGTTAAGAGGGAGGACTATCATAATGAGCAGTTCTTC. It codes for CSVKREDYHNEQFF.

This clonotype was detected ten times or more. The rearrangement joins TRBV20-1 to TRBJ1-6, with TRBD1 matching 8 bases. CDR1 and CDR2 from the germline V gene are DFQATT and SNEGSKA (reference sequence). The ends lost 6 bases at V and 9 bases at J; junction bases unmatched: 7. CDR3 size: 13 residues. The CDR3 is CSATGQGGSPLHF. CDR3 in DNA: TGCAGTGCCACCGGACAGGGTGGTTCACCCCTCCACTTT.